Following are 8 T cell receptor beta chains from one sample sequenced in a study of blood T cell repertoires in COVID-19. The assay was immunoSEQ multiplex PCR, and TCRdb's table has in-frame clones only and misses some. The sample records fewer than 300,000 clones, roughly 92% being singletons. Sequencing was done on a sample of peripheral blood. Source of these receptors: a woman in her twenties or thirties with COVID-19, enrolled during active disease.

This chain uses TRBV15 with TRBJ2-5; D is possibly TRBD2 (7 bases). The CDR3 is 16 amino acids. V lost 0 bases, J lost 4 bases, and 15 bases lay in between. Germline V gene lookup returns CDR1 LNHNV and CDR2 YYDKDF (reference sequence). As DNA, the CDR3 is TGTGCCACCAGCAGAGAACGCCCCGGGGGGCTAGAGACCCAGTACTTC. Its translation is CATSRERPGGLETQYF. Based on the CDR3 plus reference TRBV15 and TRBJ2-5, the full variable domain is DAMVIQNPRYQVTQFGKPVTLSCSQTLNHNVMYWYQQKSSQAPKLLFHYYDKDFNNEADTPDNFQSRRPNTSFCFLDIRSPGLGDTAMYLCATSRERPGGLETQYFGPGTRLLVL.

In DNA form, the CDR3 reads TGTGCCAGCAGTTCCCGCACAACAGGATCCTACGAGCAGTACTTC. Translated, it gives CASSSRTTGSYEQYF. The genes are TRBV6-2 or TRBV6-3 and TRBJ2-7; D perhaps matches TRBD1 (5 bases). V was pared by 4 bases and J by 1 base, with 14 bases between. Looked up from germline, CDR1 is MNHEY and CDR2 is SVGEGT. The CDR3 runs 15 residues.

The gene calls are TRBV13 and TRBJ2-1; TRBD2 matches at 8 bases. After removal of 5 bases from V and 10 bases from J, the junction contained 10 bases not matched to a gene. Germline V gives CDR1 PRHDT, CDR2 FYEKMQ (reference sequence). The CDR3 is 14 amino acids. This CDR3 is CASSTEVSGMEQFF. The CDR3 DNA reads as TGTGCCAGCAGCACAGAGGTTAGCGGGATGGAGCAGTTCTTC.

The rearrangement joins TRBV2 to TRBJ2-7; D unclear. CDR1 and CDR2 (germline): SNHLY, FYNNEI. Trimming took off 4 bases at V and 3 bases at J, with 7 bases between the two ends. This CDR3 is 12 amino acids long. The CDR3 nucleotides are TGTGCCAGCAGTGTAAACGGCTACGAGCAGTACTTC. This encodes CASSVNGYEQYF. The full variable domain, its missing parts supplied by reference TRBV2 and TRBJ2-7, is EPEVTQTPSHQVTQMGQEVILRCVPISNHLYFYWYRQILGQKVEFLVSFYNNEISEKSEIFDDQFSVERPDGSNFTLKIRSTKLEDSAMYFCASSVNGYEQYFGPGTRLTVT.

The J gene is TRBJ1-5, the V gene TRBV10-3; possibly TRBD1 for D (5 bases). This CDR3 comprises 13 residues. Germline V CDR1 and CDR2: ENHRY, SYGVKD. V lost 6 bases and J lost 7, with 13 bases in between. DNA of the CDR3: TGTGCCATCAGAGGGGAATGGCAGCAGCCCCAGCATTTT. It encodes CAIRGEWQQPQHF.

The chain combines TRBV27 with TRBJ1-6; D remains unclear. CDR3 size: 14 residues. Trimming took 3 bases from V and 7 from J, leaving 10 bases between them. In germline, CDR1 is MNHEY, CDR2 SMNVEV (reference sequence). CDR3 loop: CASSFHTVNSPLHF. CDR3 coding DNA: TGTGCCAGCAGTTTTCATACTGTGAATTCACCCCTCCACTTT.

V gene TRBV9 combines with J gene TRBJ2-1; D may be TRBD1 (6 bases). Germline assignment: CDR1 SGDLS and CDR2 YYNGEE. The CDR3 has 15 amino acids. Trimming cost V 0 bases and J 3 bases, with 10 bases left between them. The CDR3 is CASSVETGLYNEQFF. The CDR3 region has the DNA TGTGCCAGCAGCGTAGAAACAGGGCTCTACAATGAGCAGTTCTTC.

The chain employs TRBV14 and TRBJ2-7; 9 positions agree with TRBD2. V was pared by 4 bases and J by 3 bases, with 10 bases of the junction left unmatched. Germline V gene data show CDR1 as SGHDN and CDR2 as FVKESK. This CDR3 comprises 16 residues. The chain's CDR3 is CASSPFLAGAIYEQYF. As DNA, the CDR3 is TGTGCCAGCAGCCCATTCTTAGCGGGAGCGATCTACGAGCAGTACTTC.